The clone carrying this T cell receptor beta chain was seen many times. This sample is drawn from a study of neurological immune-mediated disorders. 5'RACE generated cDNA with 10-nucleotide random UMIs. Using its own MiXCR run on the 5' RACE reads, TCRdb lists one record per CDR3 protein. The sample consists of 55,000 to 65,000 distinct CDR3 sequences, under 4.5% of them appearing once. Germline-derived CDR1 and CDR2 are SGHRS and YFSETQ. The CDR3 has 16 residues. V trimming: 4 bases; J trimming: 5 bases; junction bases outside the gene matches: 6. It was from 2 million PBMCs stored at -80 C that the unsorted libraries were obtained.

Sequencing used PBMCs. This TCR was sampled from a woman aged 30 to 39 with multiple sclerosis. The rearrangement uses TRBV5-1 and TRBJ2-4, with 13 bases matching TRBD2. The CDR3 DNA reads as TGCGCCAGCAGCCCTGGACTAGCGGGAGTGCAAAACATTCAGTACTTC. This encodes CASSPGLAGVQNIQYF.